This T cell receptor beta chain was sequenced in a study of blood T cells in healthy people across ages. Overall study results and limits: Any conclusive comparison of naive versus antigen-experienced cells was prevented by using unsorted PBMCs.

To note about this clonotype: Its antigen is currently unknown.

Each donor supplied around 9.9 milliliters of peripheral blood. Total RNA extracted from each sample amounted to at least 6 micrograms. PCR was performed a second time for roughly 7 to 12 cycles using a sample-barcoded 5' primer and a J-beta primer mix. Each cDNA molecule received a tag from a template-switch adaptor that had 12 random nucleotides. TCRdb fed the 5' RACE reads into MiXCR, producing one record per CDR3 protein. This sample has about 2 million distinct CDR3 sequences, with about 50% found just once. The origin of this receptor is a woman aged 40 to 50 in good health. The material sequenced was blood.

CDR3 nucleotide sequence: TGTGCCAGCGGGAGGGGGGTAGATACGCAGTATTTT. Its translation is CASGRGVDTQYF. The rearrangement uses TRBV12-3 or TRBV12-4 and TRBJ2-3; a weak D match, TRBD2 (7 bases). The CDR3 contains 12 residues. V lost 8 bases and J 5 bases, leaving 11 bases between the germline ends.